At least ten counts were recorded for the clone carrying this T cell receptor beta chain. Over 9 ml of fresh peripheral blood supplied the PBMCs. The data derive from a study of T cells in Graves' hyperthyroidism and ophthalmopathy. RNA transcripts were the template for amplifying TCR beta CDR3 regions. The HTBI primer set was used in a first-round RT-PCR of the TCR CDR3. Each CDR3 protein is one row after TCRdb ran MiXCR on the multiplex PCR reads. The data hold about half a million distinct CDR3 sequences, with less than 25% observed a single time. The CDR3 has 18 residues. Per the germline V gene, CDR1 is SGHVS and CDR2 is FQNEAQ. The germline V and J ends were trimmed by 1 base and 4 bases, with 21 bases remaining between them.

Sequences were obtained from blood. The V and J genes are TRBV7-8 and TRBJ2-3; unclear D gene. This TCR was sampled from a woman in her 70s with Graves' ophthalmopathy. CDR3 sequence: CASSLVSSTRLNADTQYF. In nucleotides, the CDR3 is TGTGCCAGCAGCTTAGTTTCGTCGACGCGACTGAACGCAGATACGCAGTATTTT.